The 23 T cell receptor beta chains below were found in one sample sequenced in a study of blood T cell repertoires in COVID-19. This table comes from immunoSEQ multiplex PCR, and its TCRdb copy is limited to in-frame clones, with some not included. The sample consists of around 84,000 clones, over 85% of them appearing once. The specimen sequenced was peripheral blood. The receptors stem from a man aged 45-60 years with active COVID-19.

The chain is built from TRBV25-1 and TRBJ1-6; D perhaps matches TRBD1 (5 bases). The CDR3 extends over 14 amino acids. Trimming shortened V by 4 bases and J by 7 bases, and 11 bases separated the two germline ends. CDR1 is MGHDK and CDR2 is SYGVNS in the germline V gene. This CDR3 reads CASSGAGWNSPLHF. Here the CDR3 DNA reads TGTGCCAGCAGTGGGGCAGGGTGGAATTCACCCCTCCACTTT.

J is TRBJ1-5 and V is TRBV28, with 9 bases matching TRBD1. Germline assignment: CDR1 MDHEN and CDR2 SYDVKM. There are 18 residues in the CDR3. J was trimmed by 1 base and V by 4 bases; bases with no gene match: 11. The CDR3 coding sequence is TGTGCCAGCAGTTCTCGTGACAGGGGGAAGAGGAGCAATCAGCCCCAGCATTTT. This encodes CASSSRDRGKRSNQPQHF.

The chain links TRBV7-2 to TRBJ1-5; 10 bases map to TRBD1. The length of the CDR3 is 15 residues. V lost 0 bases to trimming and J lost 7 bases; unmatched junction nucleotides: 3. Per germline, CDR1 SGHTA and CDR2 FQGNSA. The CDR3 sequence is CASSLARDRGQPQHF. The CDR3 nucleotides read TGTGCCAGCAGCTTAGCCCGGGACAGGGGCCAGCCCCAGCATTTT. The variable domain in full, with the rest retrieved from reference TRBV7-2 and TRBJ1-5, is GAGVSQSPSNKVTEKGKDVELRCDPISGHTALYWYRQSLGQGLEFLIYFQGNSAPDKSGLPSDRFSAERTGGSVSTLTIQRTQQEDSAVYLCASSLARDRGQPQHFGDGTRLSIL.

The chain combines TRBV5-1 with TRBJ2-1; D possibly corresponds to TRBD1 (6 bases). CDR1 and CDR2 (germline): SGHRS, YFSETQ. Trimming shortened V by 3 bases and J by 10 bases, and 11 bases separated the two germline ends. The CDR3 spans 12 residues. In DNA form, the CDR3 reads TGCGCCAGCAGCTACGCCGGGACAGAGCAGTTCTTC. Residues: CASSYAGTEQFF.

Here the CDR3 DNA reads TGTGCCAGCAGCCAGGGGGTTCGGGGAATAGGGGCTGAAGCTTTCTTT. As protein: CASSQGVRGIGAEAFF. J is TRBJ1-1 and V is TRBV7-6; 7 bases match TRBD1. Germline CDR1 and CDR2: SGHVS and FNYEAQ. The length of the CDR3 is 16 residues. Unmatched junction bases numbered 15, after V lost 5 bases and J lost 6 bases.

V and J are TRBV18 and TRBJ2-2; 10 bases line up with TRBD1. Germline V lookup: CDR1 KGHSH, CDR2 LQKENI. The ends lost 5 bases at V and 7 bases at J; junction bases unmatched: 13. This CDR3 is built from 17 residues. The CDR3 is CASSSLGRQGAGGELFF. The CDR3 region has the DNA TGTGCCAGCTCAAGCTTGGGAAGACAGGGGGCCGGCGGGGAGCTGTTTTTT.

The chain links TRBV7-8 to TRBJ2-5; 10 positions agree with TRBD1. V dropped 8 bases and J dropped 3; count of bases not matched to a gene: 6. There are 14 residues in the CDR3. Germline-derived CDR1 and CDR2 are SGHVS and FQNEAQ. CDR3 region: CASDRGQVEETQYF. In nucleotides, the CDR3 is TGTGCCAGCGACAGGGGGCAGGTAGAAGAGACCCAGTACTTC.

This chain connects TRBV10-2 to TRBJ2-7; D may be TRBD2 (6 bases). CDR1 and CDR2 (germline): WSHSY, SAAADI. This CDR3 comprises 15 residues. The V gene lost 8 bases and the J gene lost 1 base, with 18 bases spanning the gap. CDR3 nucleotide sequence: TGCGCCAGCCGTAGGGGCGGGATCCAGTCCTACGAGCAGTACTTC. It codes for CASRRGGIQSYEQYF.

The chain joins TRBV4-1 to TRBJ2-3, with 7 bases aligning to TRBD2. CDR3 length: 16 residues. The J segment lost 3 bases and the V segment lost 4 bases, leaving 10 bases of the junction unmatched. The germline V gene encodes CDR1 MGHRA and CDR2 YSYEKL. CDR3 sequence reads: CASSRVRGEGTDTQYF. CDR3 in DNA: TGCGCCAGCAGCCGCGTGCGCGGGGAGGGAACAGATACGCAGTATTTT.

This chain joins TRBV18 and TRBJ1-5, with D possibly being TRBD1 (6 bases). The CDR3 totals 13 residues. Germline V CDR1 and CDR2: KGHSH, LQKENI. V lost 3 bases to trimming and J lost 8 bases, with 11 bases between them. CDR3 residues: CASSPQGWEPQHF. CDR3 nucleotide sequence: TGTGCCAGCTCACCCCAGGGGTGGGAGCCCCAGCATTTT.

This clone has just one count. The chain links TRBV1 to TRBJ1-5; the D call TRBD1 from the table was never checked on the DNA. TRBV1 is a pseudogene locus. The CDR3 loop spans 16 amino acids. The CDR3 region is CTSNSRPGQGRQPQHF. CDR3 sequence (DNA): TGCACCAGCAATAGCCGGCCGGGACAGGGAAGACAGCCCCAGCATTTT.

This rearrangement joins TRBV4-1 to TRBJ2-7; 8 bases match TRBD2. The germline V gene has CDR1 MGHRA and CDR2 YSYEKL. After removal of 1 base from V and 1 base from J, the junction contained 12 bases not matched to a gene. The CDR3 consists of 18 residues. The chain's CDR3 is CASSQALTTSVFSYEQYF. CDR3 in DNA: TGCGCCAGCAGCCAAGCCCTAACGACTAGCGTGTTTTCCTACGAGCAGTACTTC.

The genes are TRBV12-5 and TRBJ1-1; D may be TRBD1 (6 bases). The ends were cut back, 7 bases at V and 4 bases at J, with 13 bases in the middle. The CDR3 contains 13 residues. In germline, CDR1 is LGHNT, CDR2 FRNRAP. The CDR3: CASAVTGSTEAFF. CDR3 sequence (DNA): TGTGCTAGTGCCGTGACAGGAAGCACTGAAGCTTTCTTT. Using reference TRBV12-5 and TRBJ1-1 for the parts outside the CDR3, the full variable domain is DARVTQTPRHKVTEMGQEVTMRCQPILGHNTVFWYRQTMMQGLELLAYFRNRAPLDDSGMPKDRFSAEMPDATLATLKIQPSEPRDSAVYFCASAVTGSTEAFFGQGTRLTVV.

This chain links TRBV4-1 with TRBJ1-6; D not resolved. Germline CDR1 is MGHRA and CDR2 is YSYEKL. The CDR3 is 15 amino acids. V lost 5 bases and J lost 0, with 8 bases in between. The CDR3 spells CASSSGSSYNSPLHF. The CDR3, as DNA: TGCGCCAGCAGCAGCGGGAGCTCCTATAATTCACCCCTCCACTTT.

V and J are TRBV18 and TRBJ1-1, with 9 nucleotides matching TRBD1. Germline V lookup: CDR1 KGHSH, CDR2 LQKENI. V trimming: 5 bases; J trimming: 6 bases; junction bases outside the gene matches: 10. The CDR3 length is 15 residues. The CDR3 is CASSSRQGENAEAFF. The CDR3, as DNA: TGTGCCAGCTCATCAAGACAGGGGGAGAATGCTGAAGCTTTCTTT.

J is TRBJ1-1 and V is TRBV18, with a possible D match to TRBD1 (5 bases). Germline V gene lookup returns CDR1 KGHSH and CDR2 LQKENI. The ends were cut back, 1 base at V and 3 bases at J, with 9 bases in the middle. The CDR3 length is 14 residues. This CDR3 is CASSPRWGDTEAFF. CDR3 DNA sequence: TGTGCCAGCTCACCACGTTGGGGGGACACTGAAGCTTTCTTT.

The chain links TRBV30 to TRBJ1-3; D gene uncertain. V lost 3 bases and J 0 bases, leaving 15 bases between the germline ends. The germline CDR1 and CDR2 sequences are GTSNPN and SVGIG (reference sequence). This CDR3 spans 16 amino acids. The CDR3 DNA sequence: TGTGCCTGGAGGTCCACCCGGGGAACCTCTGGAAACACCATATATTTT. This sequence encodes CAWRSTRGTSGNTIYF.

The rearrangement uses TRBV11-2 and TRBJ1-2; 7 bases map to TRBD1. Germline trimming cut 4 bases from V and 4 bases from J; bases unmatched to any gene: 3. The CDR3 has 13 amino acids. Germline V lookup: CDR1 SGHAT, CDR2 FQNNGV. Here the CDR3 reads CASSSTGAYGYTF. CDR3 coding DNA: TGTGCCAGCAGCTCTACAGGGGCCTATGGCTACACCTTC.

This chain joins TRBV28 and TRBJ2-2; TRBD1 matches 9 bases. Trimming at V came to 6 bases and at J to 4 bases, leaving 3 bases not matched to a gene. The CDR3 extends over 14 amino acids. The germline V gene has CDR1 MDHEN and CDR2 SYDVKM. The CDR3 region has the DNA TGTGCCAGCAGGCTACAGGGGGCCACCGGGGAGCTGTTTTTT. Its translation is CASRLQGATGELFF. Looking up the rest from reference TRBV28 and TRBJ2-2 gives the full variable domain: DVKVTQSSRYLVKRTGEKVFLECVQDMDHENMFWYRQDPGLGLRLIYFSYDVKMKEKGDIPEGYSVSREKKERFSLILESASTNQTSMYLCASRLQGATGELFFGEGSRLTVL.

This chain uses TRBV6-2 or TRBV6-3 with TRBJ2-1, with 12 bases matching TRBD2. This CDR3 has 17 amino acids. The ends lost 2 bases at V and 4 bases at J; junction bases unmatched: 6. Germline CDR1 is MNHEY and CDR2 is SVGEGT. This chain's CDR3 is CASSYLLAGGRYNEQFF. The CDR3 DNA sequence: TGTGCCAGCAGTTACCTCCTAGCGGGGGGGCGTTACAATGAGCAGTTCTTC.

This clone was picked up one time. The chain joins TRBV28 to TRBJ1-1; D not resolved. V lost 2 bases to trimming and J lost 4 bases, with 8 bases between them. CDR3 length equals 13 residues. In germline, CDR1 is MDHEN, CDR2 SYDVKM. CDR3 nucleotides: TGTGCCAGCAGTTTACGGAGGAGCACTGAAGCTTTCTTT. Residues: CASSLRRSTEAFF.

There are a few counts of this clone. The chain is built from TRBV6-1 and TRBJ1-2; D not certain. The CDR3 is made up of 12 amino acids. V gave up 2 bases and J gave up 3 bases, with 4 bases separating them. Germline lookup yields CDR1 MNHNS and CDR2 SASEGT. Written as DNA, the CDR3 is TGTGCCAGCAGTGAACTAGACTATGGCTACACCTTC. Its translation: CASSELDYGYTF.

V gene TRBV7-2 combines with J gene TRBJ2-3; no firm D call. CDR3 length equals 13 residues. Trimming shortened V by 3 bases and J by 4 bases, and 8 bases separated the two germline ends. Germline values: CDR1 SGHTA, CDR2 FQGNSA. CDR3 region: CASSFGFADTQYF. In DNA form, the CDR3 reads TGTGCCAGCAGCTTCGGGTTTGCAGATACGCAGTATTTT.